This T cell receptor (beta chain) emerged from a study of cytomegalovirus exposure and HLA in healthy donors. Germline loops: CDR1 SNHLY, CDR2 FYNNEI. The V and J ends lost 3 bases and 0 bases respectively, with 5 bases between them. This CDR3 is built from 14 residues. Those who donated were healthy bone marrow donors. 13 Jbeta primers and 60 Vbeta primers were used for the PCR. Method: immunoSEQ multiplex PCR; TCRdb's copy keeps in-frame clones and lacks some. The data hold about 150,000 clones, with 70% to 80% observed a single time. The receptor comes from a man aged 40-49 years in good health and CMV-seropositive. What was sequenced was PBMCs. The V call is TRBV2, the J call TRBJ1-4; no reliable D call. CDR3 residues: CASSDRTTNEKLFF. CDR3 coding DNA: TGTGCCAGCAGTGACAGGACAACTAATGAAAAACTGTTTTTT.